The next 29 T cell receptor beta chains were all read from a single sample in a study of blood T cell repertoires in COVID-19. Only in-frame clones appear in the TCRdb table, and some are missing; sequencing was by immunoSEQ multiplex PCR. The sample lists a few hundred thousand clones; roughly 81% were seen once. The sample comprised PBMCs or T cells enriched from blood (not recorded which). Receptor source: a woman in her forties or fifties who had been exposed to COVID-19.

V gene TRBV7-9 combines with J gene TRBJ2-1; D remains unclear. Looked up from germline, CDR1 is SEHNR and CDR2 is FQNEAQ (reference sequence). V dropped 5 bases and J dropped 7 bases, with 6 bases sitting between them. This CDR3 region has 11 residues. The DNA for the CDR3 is TGTGCCAGCAGCACGCAGAATGAGCAGTTCTTC. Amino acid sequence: CASSTQNEQFF.

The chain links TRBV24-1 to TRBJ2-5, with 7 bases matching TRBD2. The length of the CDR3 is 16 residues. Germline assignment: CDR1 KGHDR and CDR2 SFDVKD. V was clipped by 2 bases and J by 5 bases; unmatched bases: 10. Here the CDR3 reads CATSDWGGVGLETQYF. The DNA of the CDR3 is TGTGCCACCAGTGATTGGGGGGGTGTAGGTTTGGAGACCCAGTACTTC.

The CDR3 region has the DNA TGTGCCACCAGCAGAGGGACAGGAGGTTATTCACCCCTCCACTTT. This sequence encodes CATSRGTGGYSPLHF. The rearrangement joins TRBV15 to TRBJ1-6; 7 nucleotides line up with TRBD1. The CDR3 runs to 15 residues. Germline trimming cut 1 base from V and 8 bases from J; bases unmatched to any gene: 5. CDR1 is LNHNV, CDR2 YYDKDF, per germline (reference sequence).

The CDR3 DNA reads as TGTGCCAGCAGCCCCGGGATCTCCTACAATGAGCAGTTCTTC. Protein product: CASSPGISYNEQFF. V and J are TRBV9 and TRBJ2-1; possibly TRBD2 for D (5 bases). Germline-derived CDR1 and CDR2 are SGDLS and YYNGEE. Trimming stripped 4 bases from V and 0 bases from J, with 8 bases between. The CDR3 contains 14 residues.

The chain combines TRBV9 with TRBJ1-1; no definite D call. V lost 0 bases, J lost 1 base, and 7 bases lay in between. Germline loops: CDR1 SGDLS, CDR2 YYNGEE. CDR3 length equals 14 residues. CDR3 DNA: TGTGCCAGCAGCGTAGAAGCGGAGAACACTGAAGCTTTCTTT. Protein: CASSVEAENTEAFF.

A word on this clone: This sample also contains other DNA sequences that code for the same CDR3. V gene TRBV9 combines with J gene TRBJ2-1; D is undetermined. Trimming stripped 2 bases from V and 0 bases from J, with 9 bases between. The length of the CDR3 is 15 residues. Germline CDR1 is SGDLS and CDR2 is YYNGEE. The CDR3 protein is CASSVGISSYNEQFF. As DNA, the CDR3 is TGTGCCAGCAGCGTCGGTATTAGCTCCTACAATGAGCAGTTCTTC.

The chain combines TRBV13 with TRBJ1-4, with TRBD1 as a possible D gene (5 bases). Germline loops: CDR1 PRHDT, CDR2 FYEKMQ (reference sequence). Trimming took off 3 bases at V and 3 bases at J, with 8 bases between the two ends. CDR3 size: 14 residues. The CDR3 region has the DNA TGTGCCAGCAGCTTGGGGGGTCCTAATGAAAAACTGTTTTTT. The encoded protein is CASSLGGPNEKLFF. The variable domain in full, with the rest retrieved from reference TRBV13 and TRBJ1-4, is AAGVIQSPRHLIKEKRETATLKCYPIPRHDTVYWYQQGPGQDPQFLISFYEKMQSDKGSIPDRFSAQQFSDYHSELNMSSLELGDSALYFCASSLGGPNEKLFFGSGTQLSVL.

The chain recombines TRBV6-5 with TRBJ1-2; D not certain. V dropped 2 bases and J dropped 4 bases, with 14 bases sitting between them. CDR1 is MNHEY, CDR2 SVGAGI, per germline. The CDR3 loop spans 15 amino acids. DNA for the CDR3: TGTGCCAGCAGTTACCCCAGCCGGGGAGGCTATGGCTACACCTTC. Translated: CASSYPSRGGYGYTF.

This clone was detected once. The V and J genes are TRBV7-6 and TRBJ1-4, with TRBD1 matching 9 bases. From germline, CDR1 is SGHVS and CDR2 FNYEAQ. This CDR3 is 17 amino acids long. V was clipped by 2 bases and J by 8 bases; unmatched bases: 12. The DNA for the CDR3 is TGTGCCAGCAGCTTAACCCCCGGGACAGGGCAGGGGGAAAAACTGTTTTTT. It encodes CASSLTPGTGQGEKLFF.

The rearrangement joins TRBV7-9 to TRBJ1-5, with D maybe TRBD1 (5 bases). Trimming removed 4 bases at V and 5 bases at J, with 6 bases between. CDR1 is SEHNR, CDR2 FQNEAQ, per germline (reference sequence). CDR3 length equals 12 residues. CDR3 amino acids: CASSWGDQPQHF. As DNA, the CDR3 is TGTGCCAGCAGCTGGGGGGATCAGCCCCAGCATTTT.

The CDR3 loop is CASSWDNSNYGYTF. The CDR3 nucleotides are TGCGCCAGCAGCTGGGACAACTCTAACTATGGCTACACCTTC. The J gene is TRBJ1-2, the V gene TRBV5-1, with D possibly TRBD1 on 6 matching bases. Trimming removed 3 bases from V and 0 bases from J, with 9 bases in between. Germline assignment: CDR1 SGHRS and CDR2 YFSETQ. This CDR3 region has 14 residues.

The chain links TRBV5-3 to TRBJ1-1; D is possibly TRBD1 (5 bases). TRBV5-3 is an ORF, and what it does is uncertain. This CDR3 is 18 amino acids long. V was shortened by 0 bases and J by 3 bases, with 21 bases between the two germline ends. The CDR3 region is CARSLGGGWSGPHTEAFF. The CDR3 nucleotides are TGTGCCAGAAGCTTGGGGGGTGGCTGGTCAGGGCCGCACACTGAAGCTTTCTTT.

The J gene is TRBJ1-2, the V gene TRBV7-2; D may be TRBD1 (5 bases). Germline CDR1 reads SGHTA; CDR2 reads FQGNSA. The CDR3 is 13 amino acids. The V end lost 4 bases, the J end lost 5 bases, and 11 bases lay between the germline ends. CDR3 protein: CASSWGGSYGYTF. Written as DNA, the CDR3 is TGTGCCAGCAGCTGGGGGGGTTCATATGGCTACACCTTC.

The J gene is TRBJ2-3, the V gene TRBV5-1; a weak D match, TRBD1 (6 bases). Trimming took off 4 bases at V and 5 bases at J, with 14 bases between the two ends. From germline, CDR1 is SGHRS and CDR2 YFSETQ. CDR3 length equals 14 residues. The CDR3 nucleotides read TGCGCCAGCAGCCCCACAGGGTGGGGAGATACGCAGTATTTT. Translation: CASSPTGWGDTQYF.

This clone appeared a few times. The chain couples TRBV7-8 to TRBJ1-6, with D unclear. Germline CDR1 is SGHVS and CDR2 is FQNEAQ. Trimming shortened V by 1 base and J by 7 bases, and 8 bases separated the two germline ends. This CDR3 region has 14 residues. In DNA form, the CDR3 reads TGTGCCAGCAGCTTAGGGCCGAAGAATTCACCCCTCCACTTT. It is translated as CASSLGPKNSPLHF.

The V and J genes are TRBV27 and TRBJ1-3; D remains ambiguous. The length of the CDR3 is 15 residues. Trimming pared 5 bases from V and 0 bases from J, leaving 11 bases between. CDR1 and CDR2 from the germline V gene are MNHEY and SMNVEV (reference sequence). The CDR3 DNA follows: TGTGCCAGCAGTCCCCTGGGAGGCTCTGGAAACACCATATATTTT. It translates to CASSPLGGSGNTIYF.

DNA of the CDR3: TGTGCCAGCAGCTTGGGGACTAGCGGATACAATGAGCAGTTCTTC. This codes for CASSLGTSGYNEQFF. The V call is TRBV5-5, the J call TRBJ2-1, with 10 bases identical to TRBD2. The CDR3 loop spans 15 amino acids. V lost 0 bases to trimming and J lost 4 bases; unmatched junction nucleotides: 1. Germline-derived CDR1 and CDR2 are SGHKS and YYEKEE (reference sequence).

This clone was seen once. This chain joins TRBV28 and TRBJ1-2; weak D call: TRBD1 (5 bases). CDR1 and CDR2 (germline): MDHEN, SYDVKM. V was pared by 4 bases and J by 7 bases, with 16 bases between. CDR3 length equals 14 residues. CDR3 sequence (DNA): TGTGCCAGCAGTTCAAGACAGAATTCGCCTGGCTACACCTTC. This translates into CASSSRQNSPGYTF.

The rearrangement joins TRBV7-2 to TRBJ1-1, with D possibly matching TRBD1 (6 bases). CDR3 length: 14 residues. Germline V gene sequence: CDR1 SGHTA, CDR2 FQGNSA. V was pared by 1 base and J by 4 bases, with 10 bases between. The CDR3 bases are TGTGCCAGCAGCTTAGACAGGGTGGGCACTGAAGCTTTCTTT. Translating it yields CASSLDRVGTEAFF.

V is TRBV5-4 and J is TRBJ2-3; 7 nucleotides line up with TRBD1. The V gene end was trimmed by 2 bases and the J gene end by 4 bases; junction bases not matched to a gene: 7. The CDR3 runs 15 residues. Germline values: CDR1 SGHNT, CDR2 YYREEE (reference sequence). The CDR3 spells CASSLITGVSDTQYF. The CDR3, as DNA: TGTGCCAGCAGCTTAATTACAGGGGTGTCAGATACGCAGTATTTT.

The CDR3 here is CASSLGLPSGANVLTF. CDR3 in DNA: TGTGCCAGCTCTCTAGGACTCCCATCTGGGGCCAACGTCCTGACTTTC. The rearrangement joins TRBV18 to TRBJ2-6; maybe TRBD2 (5 bases). With 6 bases removed from V and 1 base from J, the gap between germline ends came to 13 bases. CDR1 is KGHSH, CDR2 LQKENI, per germline. The CDR3 covers 16 residues.

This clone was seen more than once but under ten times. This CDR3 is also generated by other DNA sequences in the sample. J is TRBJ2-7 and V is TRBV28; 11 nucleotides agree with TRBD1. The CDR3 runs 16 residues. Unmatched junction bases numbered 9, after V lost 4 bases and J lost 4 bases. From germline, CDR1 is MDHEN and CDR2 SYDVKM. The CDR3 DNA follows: TGTGCCAGCAGTTCTCCCCGGACAGGGGGCTCGTACGAGCAGTACTTC. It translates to CASSSPRTGGSYEQYF.

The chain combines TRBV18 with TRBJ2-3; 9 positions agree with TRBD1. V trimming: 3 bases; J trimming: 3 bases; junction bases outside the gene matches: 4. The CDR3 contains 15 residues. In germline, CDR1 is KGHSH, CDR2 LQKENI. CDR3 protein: CASSPKTGGTDTQYF. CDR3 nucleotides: TGTGCCAGCTCACCCAAGACAGGGGGGACAGATACGCAGTATTTT.

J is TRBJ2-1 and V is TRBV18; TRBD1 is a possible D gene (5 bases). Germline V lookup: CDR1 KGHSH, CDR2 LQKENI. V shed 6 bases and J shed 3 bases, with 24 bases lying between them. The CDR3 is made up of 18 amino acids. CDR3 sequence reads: CASSRDTQGVTGYNEQFF. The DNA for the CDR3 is TGTGCCAGCTCTCGAGATACTCAGGGCGTTACGGGCTACAATGAGCAGTTCTTC.

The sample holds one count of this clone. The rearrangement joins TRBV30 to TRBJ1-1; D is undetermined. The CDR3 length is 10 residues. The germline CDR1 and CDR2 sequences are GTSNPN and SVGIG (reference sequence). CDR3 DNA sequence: TGTGCGACGGGTGACACTGAAGCTTTCTTT. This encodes CATGDTEAFF.

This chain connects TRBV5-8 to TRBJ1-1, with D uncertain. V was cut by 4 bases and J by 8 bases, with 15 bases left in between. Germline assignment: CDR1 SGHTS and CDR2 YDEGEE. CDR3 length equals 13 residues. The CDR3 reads CASSSFTGKEAFF. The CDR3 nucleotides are TGTGCCAGCAGCAGTTTTACTGGTAAAGAAGCTTTCTTT.

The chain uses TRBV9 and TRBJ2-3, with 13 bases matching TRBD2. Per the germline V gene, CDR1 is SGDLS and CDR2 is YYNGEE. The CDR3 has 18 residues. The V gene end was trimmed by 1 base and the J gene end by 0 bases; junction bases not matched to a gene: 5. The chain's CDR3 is CASSVQLAGGISTDTQYF. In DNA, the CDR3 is TGTGCCAGCAGCGTACAACTAGCGGGGGGGATTAGCACAGATACGCAGTATTTT.

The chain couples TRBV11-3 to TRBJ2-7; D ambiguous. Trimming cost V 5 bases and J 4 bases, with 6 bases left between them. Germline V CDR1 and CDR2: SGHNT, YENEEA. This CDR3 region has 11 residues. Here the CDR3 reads CASSPIYEQYF. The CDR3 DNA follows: TGTGCCAGCAGCCCTATTTACGAGCAGTACTTC.

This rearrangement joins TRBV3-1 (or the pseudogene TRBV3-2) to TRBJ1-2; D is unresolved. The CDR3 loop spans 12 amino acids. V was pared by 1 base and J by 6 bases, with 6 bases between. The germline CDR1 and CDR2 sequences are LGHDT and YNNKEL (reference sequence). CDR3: CASSQVGDGYTF. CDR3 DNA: TGTGCCAGCAGCCAAGTCGGGGATGGCTACACCTTC.